The 25 T cell receptor beta chains in this list originate from one sample, sequenced in a study of T cell responses to AZD1222 COVID-19 vaccine. Profiled with immunoSEQ multiplex PCR; TCRdb holds only in-frame clones, not every one. The profile covers approximately 110,000 clones, with 80% to 90% appearing a single time and 1% to 1.5% taken by the ten largest. This specimen consisted of peripheral blood, obtained on day 0 of AZD1222 vaccination. The receptors derive from an adult in good health.

The chain has TRBV3-1 (or the pseudogene TRBV3-2) and TRBJ1-2, with D hard to call. The V gene's germline CDR1 is LGHDT and CDR2 YNNKEL (reference sequence). Trimming shortened V by 6 bases and J by 4 bases, and 15 bases separated the two germline ends. CDR3 length: 14 residues. The CDR3 reads CASSPSRQAYGYTF. The CDR3 nucleotides are TGTGCCAGCAGTCCATCTAGGCAGGCCTATGGCTACACCTTC.

This chain joins TRBV19 and TRBJ1-1, with D possibly TRBD1 on 5 matching bases. CDR1 is LNHDA, CDR2 SQIVND, per germline (reference sequence). The CDR3 loop spans 13 amino acids. V was pared by 8 bases and J by 4 bases, with 14 bases between. CDR3 coding DNA: TGTGCCAGTGGGAGGGGCGCGGGCACTGAAGCTTTCTTT. As protein: CASGRGAGTEAFF.

J is TRBJ2-7 and V is TRBV10-3; maybe TRBD2 (6 bases). CDR3 size: 15 residues. Per germline, CDR1 ENHRY and CDR2 SYGVKD. Trimming left V 3 bases short and J 3 bases short, with 15 bases between. CDR3 coding DNA: TGTGCCATCAGTGATAGGACTAACCAGCTCTACGAGCAGTACTTC. It is translated as CAISDRTNQLYEQYF.

The chain combines TRBV3-1 (or the pseudogene TRBV3-2) with TRBJ2-1, with 9 bases identical to TRBD2. The CDR3 spans 16 residues. CDR1 is LGHDT and CDR2 is YNNKEL in the germline V gene (reference sequence). With 0 bases clipped from V and 0 bases from J, the junction kept 0 bases outside the gene matches. The CDR3 DNA reads TGTGCCAGCAGCCAAGAGCGGGGGGGCTCCTACAATGAGCAGTTCTTC. It translates to CASSQERGGSYNEQFF.

The V gene is TRBV2, the J gene TRBJ1-1, with D unresolved. Deletions cut 7 bases from V and 0 bases from J, with 15 bases between. This CDR3 spans 15 amino acids. CDR1 and CDR2 (germline): SNHLY, FYNNEI. The CDR3 DNA reads as TGTGCCAGCACCGGCTGGCAGGCCATGAACACTGAAGCTTTCTTT. This translates into CASTGWQAMNTEAFF.

The chain couples TRBV7-6 to TRBJ1-4, with 9 bases that match TRBD1. The CDR3 consists of 14 residues. J gave up 8 bases and V 6 bases, and 7 bases lay outside the gene matches. Germline V gene data show CDR1 as SGHVS and CDR2 as FNYEAQ. The CDR3 reads CASSPGQGREKLFF. The CDR3 DNA reads TGTGCCAGCAGTCCGGGACAGGGTCGGGAAAAACTGTTTTTT.

The genes are TRBV5-1 and TRBJ2-1, with D unresolved. V was trimmed by 4 bases and J by 7 bases, leaving 15 bases between them. This CDR3 region has 14 residues. Germline loops: CDR1 SGHRS, CDR2 YFSETQ. CDR3 protein: CASSTDRAGNEQFF. In DNA form, the CDR3 reads TGCGCCAGCAGCACCGACCGGGCCGGGAATGAGCAGTTCTTC.

The chain uses TRBV7-2 and TRBJ1-2, with D unclear. Germline-derived CDR1 and CDR2 are SGHTA and FQGNSA. The germline V and J ends were trimmed by 5 bases and 3 bases, with 7 bases remaining between them. The CDR3 consists of 12 residues. CDR3: CASSPQDYGYTF. The CDR3 bases are TGTGCCAGCAGCCCCCAAGACTATGGCTACACCTTC.

The chain has TRBV6-1 and TRBJ2-5; TRBD1 is a possible D gene (6 bases). This CDR3 contains 14 residues. Germline loops: CDR1 MNHNS, CDR2 SASEGT. V gave up 1 base and J gave up 4 bases, with 10 bases separating them. In DNA form, the CDR3 reads TGTGCCAGCAGTGAAGAAGGGACATCAGAGACCCAGTACTTC. Its protein product is CASSEEGTSETQYF.

The V and J genes are TRBV5-4 and TRBJ2-5; 11 nucleotides align to TRBD2. The germline V gene encodes CDR1 SGHNT and CDR2 YYREEE (reference sequence). This CDR3 has 18 residues. The trim removed 3 bases at V and 0 bases at J, leaving 10 bases unmatched. The CDR3 region has the DNA TGTGCCAGCAGCTCTTCGTCGAGGACTAGCGGGTACCAAGAGACCCAGTACTTC. It specifies CASSSSSRTSGYQETQYF.

This rearrangement joins TRBV13 to TRBJ2-5; 8 positions agree with TRBD1. Germline trimming cut 5 bases from V and 5 bases from J; bases unmatched to any gene: 22. CDR3 length: 19 amino acids. Per the germline V gene, CDR1 is PRHDT and CDR2 is FYEKMQ (reference sequence). The CDR3 nucleotides read TGTGCCAGCAGCCCGGACTTATATTCCTCGCAGGGGGCCAGGGAGACCCAGTACTTC. Its translation is CASSPDLYSSQGARETQYF.

The gene calls are TRBV5-4 and TRBJ2-7; D is undetermined. V dropped 4 bases and J dropped 7 bases, with 9 bases sitting between them. The germline V gene encodes CDR1 SGHNT and CDR2 YYREEE (reference sequence). The CDR3 is 11 residues long. CDR3 bases: TGTGCCAGCAGCGCCTTGGGGGAGCAGTACTTC. As protein: CASSALGEQYF.

This clone was detected many times. V is TRBV4-3 and J is TRBJ1-1; tentatively, D is TRBD1 (5 bases). CDR3 size: 15 residues. Trimming took off 1 base at V and 5 bases at J, with 14 bases between the two ends. Germline loops: CDR1 LGHNA, CDR2 YSLEER. CDR3 coding DNA: TGCGCCAGCAGCCAAGGGTTAGTCGGGGGAACTGAAGCTTTCTTT. It encodes CASSQGLVGGTEAFF.

The V call is TRBV4-2, the J call TRBJ2-5; 8 positions agree with TRBD2. The V gene end was trimmed by 1 base and the J gene end by 2 bases; junction bases not matched to a gene: 3. The CDR3 runs 15 residues. CDR1 is LGHNA, CDR2 YNFKEQ, per germline. The CDR3 region is CASSQGQRGQETQYF. The CDR3 DNA reads TGTGCCAGCAGCCAAGGCCAGCGGGGGCAAGAGACCCAGTACTTC.

The J gene is TRBJ1-6, the V gene TRBV7-9, with D uncertain. The CDR3 totals 11 residues. Trimming removed 4 bases at V and 10 bases at J, with 5 bases between. CDR1 is SEHNR, CDR2 FQNEAQ, per germline (reference sequence). The CDR3 is CASSSNSPLHF. The CDR3 DNA sequence: TGTGCCAGCAGCTCAAACTCACCCCTCCACTTT.

The chain uses TRBV11-2 and TRBJ1-2, with D uncertain. The CDR3 contains 15 residues. The germline V gene has CDR1 SGHAT and CDR2 FQNNGV. V lost 9 bases and J lost 8, with 25 bases in between. In DNA form, the CDR3 reads TGTGCCAGTTTCGCCGGCCGGGCCACACGGCGGGGCTACACCTTC. It translates to CASFAGRATRRGYTF.

The gene calls are TRBV6-5 and TRBJ2-7; the match to TRBD2 covers 7 bases. With V trimmed by 6 bases and J by 2 bases, 10 bases remained unmatched. CDR1 and CDR2 (germline): MNHEY, SVGAGI. The CDR3 has 15 residues. Written as DNA, the CDR3 is TGTGCCAGCAGCCTACGGGCAGCGGGGACCTACGAGCAGTACTTC. Encoded protein: CASSLRAAGTYEQYF.

V usage is TRBV2 and J usage is TRBJ1-2; 12 nucleotides line up with TRBD1. Unmatched junction bases numbered 11, after V lost 9 bases and J lost 3 bases. Germline V gives CDR1 SNHLY, CDR2 FYNNEI. The CDR3 runs to 16 residues. The CDR3 DNA sequence: TGTGCCAGAAAGGTCGGGACAGGGGGCTCGGACTATGGCTACACCTTC. Its protein is CARKVGTGGSDYGYTF.

The chain recombines TRBV3-1 (or the pseudogene TRBV3-2) with TRBJ1-2; tentatively, D is TRBD1 (5 bases). V was trimmed by 0 bases and J by 5 bases, leaving 10 bases between them. CDR3 size: 14 residues. Germline V lookup: CDR1 LGHDT, CDR2 YNNKEL (reference sequence). DNA for the CDR3: TGTGCCAGCAGCCAAGATGCGACAGCTTATGGCTACACCTTC. Protein product: CASSQDATAYGYTF.

The CDR3 region is CASSERMGQGAHEQYF. CDR3 DNA sequence: TGCGCCAGCAGTGAGCGAATGGGGCAGGGGGCCCACGAGCAGTACTTC. This chain uses TRBV10-1 with TRBJ2-7, with 8 bases that match TRBD1. J lost 5 bases, V lost 2 bases, and 11 bases had no gene match. This CDR3 is 16 amino acids long. Germline loops: CDR1 WNHNN, CDR2 SYGVQD (reference sequence).

Regarding this clone: A junction boundary mismatches the germline segment, possibly from a read error. This chain joins TRBV5-6 and TRBJ2-4; 10 bases match TRBD1. Germline values: CDR1 SGHDT, CDR2 YYEEEE. The length of the CDR3 is 12 residues. The CDR3 DNA sequence: TGTGCCAGCAGCCGGACAGGGGGTAGGGCCCTCTTC. This encodes CASSRTGGRALF.

The V gene is TRBV11-2, the J gene TRBJ2-7, with D uncertain. The CDR3 length is 15 residues. Germline loops: CDR1 SGHAT, CDR2 FQNNGV. V lost 5 bases to trimming and J lost 3 bases, with 17 bases between them. The CDR3 coding sequence is TGTGCCAGCAGCATCTCCTACACGGGTGGCTACGAGCAGTACTTC. Translation gives CASSISYTGGYEQYF.

This rearrangement joins TRBV19 to TRBJ1-1; D is unresolved. Trimming cost V 6 bases and J 0 bases, with 8 bases left between them. The CDR3 is 13 residues long. Germline V gene lookup returns CDR1 LNHDA and CDR2 SQIVND (reference sequence). CDR3 amino acids: CASRPSLNTEAFF. DNA of the CDR3: TGTGCCAGTAGGCCCTCCCTGAACACTGAAGCTTTCTTT.

The chain couples TRBV3-1 (or the pseudogene TRBV3-2) to TRBJ2-3; D remains ambiguous. With 4 bases removed from V and 4 bases from J, the gap between germline ends came to 3 bases. CDR1 and CDR2 from the germline V gene are LGHDT and YNNKEL (reference sequence). This CDR3 is 11 amino acids long. The CDR3 sequence: CASSLADTQYF. The CDR3 DNA reads TGTGCCAGCAGCCTAGCAGATACGCAGTATTTT.

This clone was detected only once. CDR3 amino acids: CASSMYGTHGYTF. The CDR3 nucleotides are TGTGCCAGTAGTATGTATGGTACCCATGGCTACACCTTC. The rearrangement links TRBV19 to TRBJ1-2; D is unresolved. Per germline, CDR1 LNHDA and CDR2 SQIVND (reference sequence). The CDR3 contains 13 residues. V lost 3 bases to trimming and J lost 6 bases, with 11 bases between them.